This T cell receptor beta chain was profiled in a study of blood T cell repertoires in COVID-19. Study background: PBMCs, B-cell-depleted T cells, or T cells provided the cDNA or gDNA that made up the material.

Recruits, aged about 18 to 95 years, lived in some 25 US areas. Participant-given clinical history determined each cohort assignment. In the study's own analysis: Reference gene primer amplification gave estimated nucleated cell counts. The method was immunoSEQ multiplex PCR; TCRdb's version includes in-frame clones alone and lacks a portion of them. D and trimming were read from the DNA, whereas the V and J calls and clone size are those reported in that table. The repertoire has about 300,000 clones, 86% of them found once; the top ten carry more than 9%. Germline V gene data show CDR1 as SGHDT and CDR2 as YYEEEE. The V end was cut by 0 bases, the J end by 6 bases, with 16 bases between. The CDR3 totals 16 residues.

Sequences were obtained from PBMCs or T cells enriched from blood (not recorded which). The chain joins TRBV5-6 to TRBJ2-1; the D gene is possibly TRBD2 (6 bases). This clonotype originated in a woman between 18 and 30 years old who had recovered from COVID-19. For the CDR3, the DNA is TGTGCCAGCAGCTTGGTTCCGACCCGGGGGTCCAATGAGCAGTTCTTC. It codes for CASSLVPTRGSNEQFF.